This T cell receptor (beta chain) is drawn from a study of blood T cell repertoires in COVID-19 (dated by TCRdb to about 2020). Context from the whole study: The collaborator samples originated in the United States, Italy and Spain and spanned the acute and convalescent phases of COVID-19. The prospective study material was composed of cDNA or gDNA derived from T cells, B-cell-depleted T cells, or PBMCs. Deeply sampled blood TCRbeta repertoires from subjects exposed to, actively infected with, or recovered from COVID-19 were included in the dataset. A freely available public database, intended as a resource for researchers studying the immune response to SARS-CoV-2, is where the repertoires were released. Samples came from the ongoing ImmuneRACE study (first 160 participants) plus 1,254 subjects from 6 global collaborators. Sample metadata almost always included a de-identified subject ID, COVID-19 status, age in years and sex. Where available, HLA class I and class II types were taken from metadata supplied by the sample provider and were not determined by assay-based typing. The paper as a whole reports these results and caveats: The amount of clinical and demographic metadata varied by source and participant and was provided uncurated.

The immunoSEQ Assay, a bias-controlled multiplex PCR, was used to amplify TCRbeta CDR3 regions from genomic DNA. Per the source publication's procedure: The number of nucleated cells in each sample was estimated by amplification of reference gene primers within the assay. To quantify the absolute abundance of each unique TCRbeta CDR3 rearrangement, sequence reads were collapsed and filtered. For each sample, productive Simpson clonality was calculated as the square root of Simpson's diversity index over productive rearrangements. TCRdb's version of the immuneACCESS table is confined to in-frame rearrangements and falls short of the full clone set. An unresolved V gene accounts for under half of the shortfall where checked; the remainder is of unknown origin. V and J calls and clone size are as listed in that table; D and trimming were resolved from the DNA. The sample contains approximately 220,000 clones, approximately 90% of them found a single time. In total, the top ten clones hold around 3.8% of the sample.

V is reduced by 7 bases and J by 6 bases, leaving a spacing of 9 bases between them. CDR1 SGHRS and CDR2 YFSETQ were looked up in the germline V gene. Taken from cysteine to phenylalanine, the CDR3 has 11 residues. The kept DNA is CDR3 alone, 33 bases in frame from the first base. Turning to this clone: Its antigen is currently not known. Base qualities are not provided; no much larger clone lies one nucleotide away.

Participants in the prospective study were aged about 18 to 95 years, lived in more than 20 United States geographic areas, and enrolled through a virtual design. To assign participants to cohorts, the prospective study relied on clinical history that participants themselves reported in a screening survey and a study questionnaire. Mobile phlebotomists in the prospective study collected whole blood, serum and a nasopharyngeal or oropharyngeal swab from every participant. Prospective study participants could optionally give additional blood draws and questionnaires over an approximately two-month period. Prospective study blood samples were shipped either frozen or at room temperature before DNA extraction.

Sample: PBMCs or T cells enriched from blood (not recorded which). The source is a woman in her forties with acute COVID-19. Here the chain combines TRBV5-1 and TRBJ2-3; TRBD2 is a weak D gene call, 5 bases matching. The CDR3 protein is CASSRGDTQYF. The bases read TGCGCCAGCTCCCGAGGGGATACGCAGTATTTT.